This T cell receptor (beta chain) was sequenced in a study of T cell responses to AZD1222 COVID-19 vaccine. General study results and limits: Without day 14 samples, only post-peak T cell repertoires were studied. It should be noted that donors were predominantly white British and more often female, and clonal diversity was possibly underestimated.

In regard to this clone: The target antigen is unknown.

CDR1 is SGHRS, CDR2 YFSETQ, per germline. The V gene end was trimmed by 3 bases and the J gene end by 7 bases; junction bases not matched to a gene: 6. The CDR3 loop spans 15 amino acids. Profiled with immunoSEQ multiplex PCR; TCRdb holds only in-frame clones, not every one. The sample gives under 100,000 clones, about 88% of which show up once; 2.8% is in the top ten. This clonotype was obtained from an adult in good health. The sequenced sample was peripheral blood, obtained on day 0 of AZD1222 vaccination. V and J are TRBV5-1 and TRBJ1-6, with 8 bases identical to TRBD1. CDR3 protein: CASSYGQGFNSPLHF. The CDR3 DNA sequence: TGCGCCAGCAGCTACGGACAGGGTTTCAATTCACCCCTCCACTTT.